The 4 T cell receptor beta chains below were found in one sample sequenced in a study of OX40 agonist ivuxolimab in advanced cancers. Data came from immunoSEQ multiplex PCR; TCRdb stores just in-frame clones and leaves some out. This sample has 45,000 to 55,000 clones, with 90% to 95% found just once. The sample consisted of CD4+ or CD8+ T cells sorted from blood, taken in a trial of the OX40 agonist ivuxolimab. All receptors come from an adult with an advanced solid tumor such as melanoma, head and neck, liver or kidney cancer.

The rearrangement uses TRBV29-1 and TRBJ2-7; D not resolved. Germline V CDR1 and CDR2: SQVTM, ANQGSEA. V was clipped by 6 bases and J by 0 bases, with 12 bases between them. This CDR3 contains 13 residues. The CDR3 protein is CSVPGPSSYEQYF. DNA of the CDR3: TGCAGCGTCCCGGGTCCGAGCTCCTACGAGCAGTACTTC.

The rearrangement links TRBV11-3 to TRBJ2-7, with D perhaps being TRBD1 or TRBD2 (5 bases each). Germline V CDR1 and CDR2: SGHNT, YENEEA. The CDR3 spans 14 residues. The ends were cut back, 5 bases at V and 2 bases at J, with 13 bases in the middle. CDR3 protein: CASSRRDGTYEQYF. CDR3 DNA: TGTGCCAGCAGCCGACGGGACGGCACCTACGAGCAGTACTTC.

The V and J genes are TRBV13 and TRBJ2-7, with D possibly TRBD2 on 7 matching bases. Trimming cost V 4 bases and J 2 bases, with 15 bases left between them. CDR3 size: 15 residues. CDR1 is PRHDT and CDR2 is FYEKMQ in the germline V gene (reference sequence). The CDR3 DNA reads as TGTGCCAGCAGCTCAACAGGGAGGGTTCCCTACGAGCAGTACTTC. It yields the protein CASSSTGRVPYEQYF.

The chain carries TRBV29-1 and TRBJ2-2, with D possibly matching TRBD1 (7 bases). Germline V gene data show CDR1 as SQVTM and CDR2 as ANQGSEA. The CDR3 sequence is 14 residues long. V lost 6 bases to trimming and J lost 0 bases, with 11 bases between them. The CDR3 sequence: CSVGGQSNTGELFF. In nucleotides, the CDR3 is TGCAGCGTGGGGGGACAGTCGAACACCGGGGAGCTGTTTTTT.